This TCR beta chain was identified in a study of blood T cell repertoires in COVID-19. The assay was immunoSEQ multiplex PCR, and TCRdb's table has in-frame clones only and misses some. The repertoire includes around 140,000 clones, 84% of them detected once, and approximately 45% sits in the top ten. Trimming removed 4 bases from V and 3 bases from J; junction bases left unmatched: 8. CDR1 is MGHDK, CDR2 SYGVNS, per germline. The CDR3 runs 16 residues. Sequencing used peripheral blood. The chain couples TRBV25-1 to TRBJ1-1; 10 nucleotides match TRBD1. This sequence was found in a human donor in a cohort sampled during active COVID-19. For the CDR3, the DNA is TGTGCCAGCAGTGCCGGAACCGGGACAGGGGACACTGAAGCTTTCTTT. Its protein product is CASSAGTGTGDTEAFF.